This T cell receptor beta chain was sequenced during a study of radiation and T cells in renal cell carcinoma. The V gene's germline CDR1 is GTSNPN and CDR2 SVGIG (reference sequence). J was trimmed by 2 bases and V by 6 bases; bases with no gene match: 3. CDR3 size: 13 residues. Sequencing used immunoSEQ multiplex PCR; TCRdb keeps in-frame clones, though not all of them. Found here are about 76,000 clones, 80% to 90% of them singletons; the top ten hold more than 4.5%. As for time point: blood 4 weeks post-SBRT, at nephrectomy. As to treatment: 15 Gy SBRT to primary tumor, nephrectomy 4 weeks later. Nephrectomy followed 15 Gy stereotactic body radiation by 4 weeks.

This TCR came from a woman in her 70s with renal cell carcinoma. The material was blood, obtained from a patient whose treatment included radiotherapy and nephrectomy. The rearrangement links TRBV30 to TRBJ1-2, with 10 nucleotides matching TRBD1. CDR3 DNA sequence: TGTGCCTGTACGGGACAGGGGAACTATGGCTACACCTTC. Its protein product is CACTGQGNYGYTF.